This T cell receptor beta chain was retrieved from a study of response to subunit inactivated influenza vaccine. TCRdb analysed the RT-PCR reads with MiXCR anew, one entry per CDR3 protein. The table lists roughly 650,000 distinct CDR3 sequences, more than 15% of them singletons. This TCR came from a man aged 45-65 years who received an inactivated influenza vaccine. The sequencing used PBMCs from blood, collected about 11 days after vaccination.

The CDR3 DNA reads as TGTGCCAGCAGTTACTCATGGGACAGTTACAATGAGCAGTTCTTC. It is translated as CASSYSWDSYNEQFF. The V gene is TRBV6-5, the J gene TRBJ2-1; 7 bases align to TRBD1. Per the germline V gene, CDR1 is MNHEY and CDR2 is SVGAGI. This CDR3 spans 15 amino acids. V shed 0 bases and J 4 bases; nucleotides not matched to a gene: 3.